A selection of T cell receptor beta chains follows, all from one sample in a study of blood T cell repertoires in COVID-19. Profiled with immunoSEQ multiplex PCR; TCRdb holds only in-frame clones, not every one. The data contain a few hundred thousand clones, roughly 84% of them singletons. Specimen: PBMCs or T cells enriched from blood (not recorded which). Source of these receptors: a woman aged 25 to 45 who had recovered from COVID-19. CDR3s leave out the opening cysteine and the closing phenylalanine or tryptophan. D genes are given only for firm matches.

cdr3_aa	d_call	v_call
ASSNLAGAYNEQF	TRBD2	TRBV19
ASSLETGRHGYT	TRBD1	TRBV28
ASSSSGGSYEQY	TRBD2	TRBV6-5
ASSFSGGGNEQF	TRBD2	TRBV27
ASSLAGRVTDTQY	TRBD2	TRBV10-2
ASSRDRNTEAF	.	TRBV7-8
ASSLWLAFGHTQY	.	TRBV5-6
ASSPDPSGRRNEQY	TRBD2	TRBV4-1
ASATVRDQPQH	.	TRBV19
ASSSRRGRGNFNEQF	.	TRBV7-9
AWSVRQGKYNSPLH	.	TRBV30
ASRSNAAGGNDGYT	TRBD1	TRBV27
SVEGQPDTEAF	TRBD1	TRBV29-1
ASSVQSRGSTDTQY	.	TRBV9
AISEEPRGEVASNQPQH	.	TRBV10-3
ASSYTGTSGYEQY	TRBD2	TRBV5-6
ASSLRRGNTGELF	.	TRBV7-8
ASSLTTGDTEAF	TRBD1	TRBV18
SARSGDTEAF	.	TRBV29-1
ASRRAALNSGANVLT	.	TRBV2